Detailed here is one T cell receptor beta chain. What it binds is unknown. Sequencing was performed with immunoSEQ multiplex PCR; in TCRdb, only in-frame clones are kept and a portion is missing. This table holds 85,000 to 100,000 clones, over 75% found once. The data derive from a study of OX40 agonist ivuxolimab in advanced cancers. Across the whole study: The study treated patients with ivuxolimab, an agonistic anti-OX40 (CD134) antibody.

Regarding the study as a whole: At doses 0.1 to 3.0 mg/kg, CD4+ and CD8+ clones expanded.

From germline, CDR1 is SGHRS and CDR2 YFSETQ. The CDR3 sequence is 16 residues long. V lost 4 bases, J lost 0 bases, and 16 bases lay in between. The specimen comprised CD4+ or CD8+ T cells sorted from blood, sampled in a trial of the OX40 agonist ivuxolimab. This clonotype originated in an adult with an advanced solid tumor such as melanoma, head and neck, liver or kidney cancer. The chain carries TRBV5-1 and TRBJ2-5; the D is unclear. For the CDR3, the DNA is TGCGCCAGCAGCACCTACCTTGACCGGTACCAAGAGACCCAGTACTTC. Protein product: CASSTYLDRYQETQYF.